The present TCR beta chain was sequenced within a study of tumor-infiltrating lymphocytes in primary liver carcinoma. Study outcomes and limitations: Lesser overlap characterized tumor-adjacent and tumor-blood pairs relative to tumor region pairs.

Between roughly 20 and 33 mg of unsorted bulk tissue served as the source from which RNA and DNA were co-extracted. Researchers took samples from five separate regions of each tumor. The input was roughly 0.5 ug total RNA; TCR beta cDNA was made from it with a constant-region primer. Researchers made the TCR beta libraries by running three nested multiplex PCR rounds with slightly modified ARM-PCR. Amplification in the first two PCR rounds was performed using TRBV1-TRBV30 forward primers and a C-beta reverse primer for about 10 cycles each. TCRdb fed the multiplex PCR reads into MiXCR, producing one record per CDR3 protein. The data contain around 120,000 distinct CDR3 sequences, around two thirds of them seen just once; the ten biggest clones take up 9.3%. In regard to this clonotype: What it recognizes is unknown. An end of the junction differs from the germline gene, which may be a read error.

The germline gives CDR1 MGHRA, CDR2 YSYEKL. The CDR3 is 16 amino acids. The origin of this receptor is a woman aged 55-70 years with primary liver carcinoma and hepatitis B virus infection. The V gene is TRBV4-1, the J gene TRBJ1-5; D not resolved. The specimen sequenced was liver tumor tissue from sampling region 1. Stated subset: tumor region T1, superior pole. The DNA for the CDR3 is TGCGCCAGCAGCCAAATAGGGAGGAAGTCCAATCAACCCCAGCATTTT. The encoded protein is CASSQIGRKSNQPQHF.